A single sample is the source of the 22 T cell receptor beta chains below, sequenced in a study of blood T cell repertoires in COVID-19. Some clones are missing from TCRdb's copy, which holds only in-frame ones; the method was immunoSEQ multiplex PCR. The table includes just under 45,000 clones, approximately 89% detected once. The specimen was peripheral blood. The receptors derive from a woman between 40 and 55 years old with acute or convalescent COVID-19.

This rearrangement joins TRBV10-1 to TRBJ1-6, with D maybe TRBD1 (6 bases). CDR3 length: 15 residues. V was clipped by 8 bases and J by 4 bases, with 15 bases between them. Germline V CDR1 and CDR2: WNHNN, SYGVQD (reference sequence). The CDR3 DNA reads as TGCGCCAGCCTAATCTACAGGGTGTATAATTCACCCCTCCACTTT. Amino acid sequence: CASLIYRVYNSPLHF.

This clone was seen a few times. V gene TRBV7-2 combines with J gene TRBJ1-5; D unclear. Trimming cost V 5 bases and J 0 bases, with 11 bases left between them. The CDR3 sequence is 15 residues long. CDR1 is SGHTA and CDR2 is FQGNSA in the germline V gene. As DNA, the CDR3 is TGTGCCAGCAGCACCGAGTCGGGTAGCAATCAGCCCCAGCATTTT. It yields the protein CASSTESGSNQPQHF. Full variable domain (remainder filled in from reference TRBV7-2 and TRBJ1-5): GAGVSQSPSNKVTEKGKDVELRCDPISGHTALYWYRQSLGQGLEFLIYFQGNSAPDKSGLPSDRFSAERTGGSVSTLTIQRTQQEDSAVYLCASSTESGSNQPQHFGDGTRLSIL.

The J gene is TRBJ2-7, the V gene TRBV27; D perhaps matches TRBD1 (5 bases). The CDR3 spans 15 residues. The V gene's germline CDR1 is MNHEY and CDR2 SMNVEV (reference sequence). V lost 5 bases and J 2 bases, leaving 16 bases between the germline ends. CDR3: CASSVDSFNPYEQYF. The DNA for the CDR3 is TGTGCCAGCAGTGTCGACAGCTTCAACCCCTACGAGCAGTACTTC.

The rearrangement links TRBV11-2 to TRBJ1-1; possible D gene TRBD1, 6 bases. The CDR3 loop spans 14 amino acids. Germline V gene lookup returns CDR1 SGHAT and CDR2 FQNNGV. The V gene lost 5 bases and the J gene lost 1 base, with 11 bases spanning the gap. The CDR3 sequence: CASSRWTENTEAFF. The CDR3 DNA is TGTGCCAGCAGCCGCTGGACAGAGAACACTGAAGCTTTCTTT.

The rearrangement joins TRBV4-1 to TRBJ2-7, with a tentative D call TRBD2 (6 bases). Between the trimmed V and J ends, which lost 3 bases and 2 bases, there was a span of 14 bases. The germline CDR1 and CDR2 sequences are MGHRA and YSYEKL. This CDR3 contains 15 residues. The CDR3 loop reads CASSHILAEPYEQYF. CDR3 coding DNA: TGCGCCAGCAGCCACATCTTAGCGGAGCCCTACGAGCAGTACTTC.

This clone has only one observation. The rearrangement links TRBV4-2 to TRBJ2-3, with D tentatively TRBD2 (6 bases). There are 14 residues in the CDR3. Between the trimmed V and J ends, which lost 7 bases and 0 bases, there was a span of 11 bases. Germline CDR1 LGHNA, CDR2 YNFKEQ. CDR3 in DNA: TGTGCCAGCATGATTGGGGGGAGCACAGATACGCAGTATTTT. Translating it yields CASMIGGSTDTQYF.

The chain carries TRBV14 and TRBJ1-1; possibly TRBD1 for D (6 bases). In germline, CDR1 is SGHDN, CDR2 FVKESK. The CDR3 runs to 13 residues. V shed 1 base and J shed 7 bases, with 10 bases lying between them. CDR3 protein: CASSQGGGFEAFF. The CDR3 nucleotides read TGTGCCAGCAGCCAAGGAGGGGGATTTGAAGCTTTCTTT.

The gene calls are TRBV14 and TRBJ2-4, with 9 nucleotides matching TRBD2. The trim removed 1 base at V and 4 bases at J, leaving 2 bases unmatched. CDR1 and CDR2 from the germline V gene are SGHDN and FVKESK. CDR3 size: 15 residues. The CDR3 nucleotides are TGTGCCAGCAGCCAAGTTACTAGCGGGAAAAACATTCAGTACTTC. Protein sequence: CASSQVTSGKNIQYF.

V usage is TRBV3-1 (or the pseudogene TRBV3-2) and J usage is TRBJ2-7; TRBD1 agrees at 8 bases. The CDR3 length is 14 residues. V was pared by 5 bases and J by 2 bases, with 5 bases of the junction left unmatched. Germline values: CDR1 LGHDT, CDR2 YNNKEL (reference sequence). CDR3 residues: CASSWTGNTYEQYF. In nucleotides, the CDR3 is TGTGCCAGCAGCTGGACAGGGAACACCTACGAGCAGTACTTC.

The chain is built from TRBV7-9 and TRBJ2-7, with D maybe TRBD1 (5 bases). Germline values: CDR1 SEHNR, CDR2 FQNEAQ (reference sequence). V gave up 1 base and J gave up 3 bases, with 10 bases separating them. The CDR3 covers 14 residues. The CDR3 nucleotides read TGTGCCAGCAGCTTAGGCCAGGGTCTCTACGAGCAGTACTTC. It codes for CASSLGQGLYEQYF. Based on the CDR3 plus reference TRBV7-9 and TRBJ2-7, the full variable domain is DTGVSQNPRHKITKRGQNVTFRCDPISEHNRLYWYRQTLGQGPEFLTYFQNEAQLEKSRLLSDRFSAERPKGSFSTLEIQRTEQGDSAMYLCASSLGQGLYEQYFGPGTRLTVT.

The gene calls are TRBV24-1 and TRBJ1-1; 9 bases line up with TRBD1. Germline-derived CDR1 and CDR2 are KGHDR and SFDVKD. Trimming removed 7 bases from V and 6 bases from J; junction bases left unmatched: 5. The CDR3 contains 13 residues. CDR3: CATRQGASAEAFF. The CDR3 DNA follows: TGTGCCACCAGACAGGGGGCGTCGGCTGAAGCTTTCTTT.

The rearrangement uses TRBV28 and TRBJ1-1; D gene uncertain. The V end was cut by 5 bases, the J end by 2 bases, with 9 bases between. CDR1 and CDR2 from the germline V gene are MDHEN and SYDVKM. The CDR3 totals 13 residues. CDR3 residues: CASSPPRNTEAFF. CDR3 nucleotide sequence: TGTGCCAGCAGTCCCCCCCGTAACACTGAAGCTTTCTTT.

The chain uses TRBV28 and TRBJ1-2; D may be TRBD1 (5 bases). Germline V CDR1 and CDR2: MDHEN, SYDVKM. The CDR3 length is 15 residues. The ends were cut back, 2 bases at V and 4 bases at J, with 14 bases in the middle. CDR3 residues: CASSLPREGLYGYTF. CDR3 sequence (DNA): TGTGCCAGCAGTTTACCCAGGGAGGGCCTCTATGGCTACACCTTC.

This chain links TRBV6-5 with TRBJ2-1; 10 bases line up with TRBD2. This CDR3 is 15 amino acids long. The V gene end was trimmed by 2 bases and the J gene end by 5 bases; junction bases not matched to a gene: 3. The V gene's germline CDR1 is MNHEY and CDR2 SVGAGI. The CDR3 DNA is TGTGCCAGCAGTTACGGTCTAGCGGGGGACAATGAGCAGTTCTTC. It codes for CASSYGLAGDNEQFF.

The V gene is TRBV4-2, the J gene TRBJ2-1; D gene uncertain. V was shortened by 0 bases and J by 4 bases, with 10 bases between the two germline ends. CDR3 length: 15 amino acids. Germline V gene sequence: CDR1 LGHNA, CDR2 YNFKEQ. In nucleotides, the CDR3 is TGTGCCAGCAGCCAAGAGTACCGAGGATACAATGAGCAGTTCTTC. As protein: CASSQEYRGYNEQFF.

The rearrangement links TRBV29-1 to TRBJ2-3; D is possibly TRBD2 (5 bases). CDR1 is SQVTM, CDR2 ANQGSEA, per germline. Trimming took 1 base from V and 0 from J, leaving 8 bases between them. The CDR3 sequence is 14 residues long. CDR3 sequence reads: CSVEGTGSTDTQYF. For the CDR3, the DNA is TGCAGCGTTGAAGGTACGGGGAGCACAGATACGCAGTATTTT.

CDR3 amino acids: CASSLSFSSYEQYF. CDR3 bases: TGTGCCAGTAGTTTATCGTTTAGCTCCTACGAGCAGTACTTC. The V call is TRBV19, the J call TRBJ2-7; D gene uncertain. Germline V gene sequence: CDR1 LNHDA, CDR2 SQIVND (reference sequence). This CDR3 region has 14 residues. The germline V and J ends were trimmed by 5 bases and 0 bases, with 11 bases remaining between them.

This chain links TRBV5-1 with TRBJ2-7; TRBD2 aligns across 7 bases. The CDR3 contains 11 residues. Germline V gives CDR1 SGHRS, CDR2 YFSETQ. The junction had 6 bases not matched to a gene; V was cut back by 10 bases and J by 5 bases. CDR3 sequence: CASWGGNEQYF. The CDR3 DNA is TGCGCCTCCTGGGGGGGTAACGAGCAGTACTTC.

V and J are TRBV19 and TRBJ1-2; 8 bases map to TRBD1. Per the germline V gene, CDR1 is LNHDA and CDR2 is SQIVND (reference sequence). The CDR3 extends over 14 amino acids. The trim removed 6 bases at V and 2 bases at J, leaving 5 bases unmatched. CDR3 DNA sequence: TGTGCCAGTAGCCCCTGGACAGGGAACTATGGCTACACCTTC. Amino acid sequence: CASSPWTGNYGYTF.

The CDR3 region is CASSLVLSYNEQFF. CDR3 DNA sequence: TGTGCCAGCAGCTTGGTACTCTCCTACAATGAGCAGTTCTTC. The genes are TRBV5-4 and TRBJ2-1; no clear D gene. This CDR3 region has 14 residues. Trimming left V 0 bases short and J 0 bases short, with 4 bases between. Germline V gene lookup returns CDR1 SGHNT and CDR2 YYREEE (reference sequence).

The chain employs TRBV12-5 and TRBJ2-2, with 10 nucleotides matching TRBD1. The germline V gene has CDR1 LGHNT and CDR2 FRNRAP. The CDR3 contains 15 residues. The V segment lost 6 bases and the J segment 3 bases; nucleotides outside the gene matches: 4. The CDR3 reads CASGLGTGDTGELFF. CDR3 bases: TGTGCTAGTGGACTCGGGACAGGGGACACCGGGGAGCTGTTTTTT.

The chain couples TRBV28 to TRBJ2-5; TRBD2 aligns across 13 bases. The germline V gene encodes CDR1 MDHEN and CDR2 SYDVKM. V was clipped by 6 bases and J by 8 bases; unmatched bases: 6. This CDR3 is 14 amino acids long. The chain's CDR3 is CASRKGLAGATQYF. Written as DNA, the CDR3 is TGTGCCAGCAGGAAAGGACTAGCGGGAGCAACCCAGTACTTC. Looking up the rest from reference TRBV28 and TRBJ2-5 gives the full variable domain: DVKVTQSSRYLVKRTGEKVFLECVQDMDHENMFWYRQDPGLGLRLIYFSYDVKMKEKGDIPEGYSVSREKKERFSLILESASTNQTSMYLCASRKGLAGATQYFGPGTRLLVL.